The present entry profiles one T cell receptor beta chain with its context. The antigen is unknown. This sample stems from a study of graft-versus-host responses after intestinal transplantation. Looking at the study overall: Recipients were all induced with anti-thymocyte globulin, then given tacrolimus and steroids for 3 to 4 years.

V lost 4 bases, J lost 5 bases, and 6 bases stayed unmatched. Germline lookup yields CDR1 SGHRS and CDR2 YFSETQ. CDR3 length: 15 amino acids. The data were produced by immunoSEQ multiplex PCR, yet TCRdb's version contains in-frame clones alone and is incomplete. The table records 75,000 to 100,000 clones, roughly nine tenths of them present only once. Study results and caveats: Subjects displaying graft-donor T cell macrochimerism possessed elevated graft-versus-host to host-versus-graft clonal ratios inside allografts. GvH clones occurred in recipient marrow; some first appeared in ileum or blood.

Sample: unstimulated CD4+ T cells sorted from spleen or lymph node cells, taken before intestinal transplant. This receptor was identified in a human donor who received an intestinal transplant. V usage is TRBV5-1 and J usage is TRBJ2-5; 12 bases line up with TRBD1. Here the CDR3 DNA reads TGCGCCAGCAGCCGGGACAGGGGGCCGGGGGAGACCCAGTACTTC. Translating gives CASSRDRGPGETQYF.